This entry concerns a single T cell receptor beta chain. Trimming left V 4 bases short and J 2 bases short, with 9 bases between. The V gene's germline CDR1 is SGHNT and CDR2 YYREEE (reference sequence). The CDR3 extends over 13 amino acids. 60 Vbeta and 13 Jbeta primers were used in PCR. Some clones are missing from TCRdb's copy, which holds only in-frame ones; the method was immunoSEQ multiplex PCR. This table has about 120,000 clones, around 77% appearing once. Healthy bone marrow donors made up the donors. The sample comes from a study of cytomegalovirus exposure and HLA in healthy donors. The receptor was derived from a man aged 35 to 55 in good health and CMV-seropositive. The genes are TRBV5-4 and TRBJ2-5; D ambiguous. The material sequenced was PBMCs. The CDR3 region is CASSQETQETQYF. As DNA, the CDR3 is TGTGCCAGCAGCCAAGAGACTCAAGAGACCCAGTACTTC. The full variable domain, in which reference TRBV5-4 and TRBJ2-5 provide the parts outside the CDR3, is ETGVTQSPTHLIKTRGQQVTLRCSSQSGHNTVSWYQQALGQGPQFIFQYYREEENGRGNFPPRFSGLQFPNYSSELNVNALELDDSALYLCASSQETQETQYFGPGTRLLVL.